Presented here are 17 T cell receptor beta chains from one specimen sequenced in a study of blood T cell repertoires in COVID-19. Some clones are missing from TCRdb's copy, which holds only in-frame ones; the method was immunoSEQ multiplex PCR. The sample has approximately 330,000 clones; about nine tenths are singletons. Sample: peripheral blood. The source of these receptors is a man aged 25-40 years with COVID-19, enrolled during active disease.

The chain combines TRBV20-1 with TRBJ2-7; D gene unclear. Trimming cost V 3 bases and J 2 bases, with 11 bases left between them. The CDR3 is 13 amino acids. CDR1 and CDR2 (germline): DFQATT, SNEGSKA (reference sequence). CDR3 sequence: CSASGYRTYEQYF. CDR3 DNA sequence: TGCAGTGCTAGTGGCTATCGTACCTACGAGCAGTACTTC.

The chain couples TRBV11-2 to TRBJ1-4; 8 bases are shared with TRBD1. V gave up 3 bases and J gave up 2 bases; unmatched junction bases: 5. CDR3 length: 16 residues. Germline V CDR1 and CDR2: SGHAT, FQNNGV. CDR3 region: CASSFPGQGTNEKLFF. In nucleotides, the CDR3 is TGTGCCAGCAGCTTTCCCGGACAGGGTACTAATGAAAAACTGTTTTTT.

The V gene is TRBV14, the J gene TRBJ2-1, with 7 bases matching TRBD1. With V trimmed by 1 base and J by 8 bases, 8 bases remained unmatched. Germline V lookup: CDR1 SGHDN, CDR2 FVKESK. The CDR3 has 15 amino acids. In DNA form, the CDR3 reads TGTGCCAGCAGCCAAGGGACAGGTGGTTGGGATGAGCAGTTCTTC. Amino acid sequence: CASSQGTGGWDEQFF.

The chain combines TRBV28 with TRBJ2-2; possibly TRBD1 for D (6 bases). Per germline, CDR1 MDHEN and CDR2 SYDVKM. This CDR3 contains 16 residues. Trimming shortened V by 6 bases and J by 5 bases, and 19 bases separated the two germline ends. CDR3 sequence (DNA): TGTGCCAGCAGCCCCCGGCGGACAGCGATAACCGGGGAGCTGTTTTTT. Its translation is CASSPRRTAITGELFF.

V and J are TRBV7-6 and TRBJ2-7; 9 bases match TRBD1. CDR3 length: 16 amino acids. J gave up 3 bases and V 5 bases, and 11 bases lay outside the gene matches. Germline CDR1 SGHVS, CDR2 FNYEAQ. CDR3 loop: CASSRFPGTGIYEQYF. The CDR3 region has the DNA TGTGCCAGCAGCCGGTTCCCCGGGACAGGGATCTACGAGCAGTACTTC.

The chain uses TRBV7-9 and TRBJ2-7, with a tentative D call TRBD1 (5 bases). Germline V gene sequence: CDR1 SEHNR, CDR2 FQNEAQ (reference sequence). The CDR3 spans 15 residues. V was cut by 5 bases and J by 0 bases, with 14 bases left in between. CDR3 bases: TGTGCCAGCAGCCCCTACCAAGGGGACTCCTACGAGCAGTACTTC. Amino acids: CASSPYQGDSYEQYF.

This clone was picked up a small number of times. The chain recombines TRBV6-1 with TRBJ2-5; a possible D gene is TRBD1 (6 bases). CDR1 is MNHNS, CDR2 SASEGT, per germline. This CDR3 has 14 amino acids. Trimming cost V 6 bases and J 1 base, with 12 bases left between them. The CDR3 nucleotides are TGTGCCAGCAGCCACCGGGACATCCAAGAGACCCAGTACTTC. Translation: CASSHRDIQETQYF.

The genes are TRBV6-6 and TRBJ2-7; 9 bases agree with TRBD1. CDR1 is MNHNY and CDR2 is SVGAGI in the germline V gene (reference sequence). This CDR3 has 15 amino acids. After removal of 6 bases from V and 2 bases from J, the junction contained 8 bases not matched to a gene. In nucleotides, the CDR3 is TGTGCCAGCAGGACGACAGGGGGGTCTACCTACGAGCAGTACTTC. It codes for CASRTTGGSTYEQYF.

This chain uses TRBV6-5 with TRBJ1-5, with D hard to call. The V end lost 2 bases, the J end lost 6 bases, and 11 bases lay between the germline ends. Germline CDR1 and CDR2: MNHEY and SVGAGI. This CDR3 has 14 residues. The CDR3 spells CASSYGQRGQPQHF. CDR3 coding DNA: TGTGCCAGCAGTTACGGGCAGCGGGGTCAGCCCCAGCATTTT.

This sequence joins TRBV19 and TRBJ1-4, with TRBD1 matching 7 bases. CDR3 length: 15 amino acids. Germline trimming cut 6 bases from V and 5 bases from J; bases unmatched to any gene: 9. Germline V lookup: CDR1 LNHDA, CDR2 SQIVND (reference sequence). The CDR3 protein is CASRSGTVRNEKLFF. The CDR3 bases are TGTGCCAGTAGGTCCGGGACAGTTAGAAATGAAAAACTGTTTTTT.

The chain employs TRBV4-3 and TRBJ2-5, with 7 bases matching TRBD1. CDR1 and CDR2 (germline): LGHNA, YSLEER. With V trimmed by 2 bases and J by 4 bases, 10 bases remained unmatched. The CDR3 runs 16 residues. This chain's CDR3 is CASSQNSGQMPETQYF. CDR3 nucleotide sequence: TGCGCCAGCAGCCAAAACTCGGGACAGATGCCAGAGACCCAGTACTTC.

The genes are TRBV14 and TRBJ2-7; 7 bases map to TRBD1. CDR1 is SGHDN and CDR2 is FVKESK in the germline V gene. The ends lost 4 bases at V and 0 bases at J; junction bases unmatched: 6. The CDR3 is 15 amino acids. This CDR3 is CASSPGQAFSYEQYF. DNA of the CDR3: TGTGCCAGCAGCCCCGGACAGGCGTTCTCCTACGAGCAGTACTTC.

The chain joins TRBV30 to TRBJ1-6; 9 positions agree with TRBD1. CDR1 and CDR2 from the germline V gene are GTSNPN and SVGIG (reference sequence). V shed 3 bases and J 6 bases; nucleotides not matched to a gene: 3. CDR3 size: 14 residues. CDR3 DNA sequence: TGTGCCTGGAGCGGGACAGGGCGTAATTCACCCCTCCACTTT. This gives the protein CAWSGTGRNSPLHF.

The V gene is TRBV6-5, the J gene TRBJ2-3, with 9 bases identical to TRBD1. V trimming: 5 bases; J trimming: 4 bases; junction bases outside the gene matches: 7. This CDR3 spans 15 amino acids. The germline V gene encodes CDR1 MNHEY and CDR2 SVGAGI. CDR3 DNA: TGTGCCAGCAGTCGTTCGGGACAGGGTCCAGATACGCAGTATTTT. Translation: CASSRSGQGPDTQYF.

The CDR3 spells CASRSAGDTQYF. In nucleotides, the CDR3 is TGTGCCAGCAGGTCGGCCGGGGATACGCAGTATTTT. The chain links TRBV11-3 to TRBJ2-3; no clear D gene. This CDR3 is 12 amino acids long. Trimming cost V 6 bases and J 6 bases, with 10 bases left between them. Germline CDR1 SGHNT, CDR2 YENEEA.

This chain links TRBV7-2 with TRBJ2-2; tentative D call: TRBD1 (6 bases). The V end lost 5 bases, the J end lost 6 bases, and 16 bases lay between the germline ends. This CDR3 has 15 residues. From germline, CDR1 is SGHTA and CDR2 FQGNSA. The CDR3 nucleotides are TGTGCCAGCAGCCCTTTTACAGGGATTCCCGGGGAGCTGTTTTTT. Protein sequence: CASSPFTGIPGELFF. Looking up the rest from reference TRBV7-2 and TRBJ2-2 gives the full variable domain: GAGVSQSPSNKVTEKGKDVELRCDPISGHTALYWYRQSLGQGLEFLIYFQGNSAPDKSGLPSDRFSAERTGGSVSTLTIQRTQQEDSAVYLCASSPFTGIPGELFFGEGSRLTVL.

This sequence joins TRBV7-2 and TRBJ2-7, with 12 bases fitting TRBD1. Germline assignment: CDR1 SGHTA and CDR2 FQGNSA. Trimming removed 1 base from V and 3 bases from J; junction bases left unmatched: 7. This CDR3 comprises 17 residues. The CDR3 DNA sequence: TGTGCCAGCAGCTTAGGTGGGACAGGGGGCCCCAACTACGAGCAGTACTTC. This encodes CASSLGGTGGPNYEQYF.